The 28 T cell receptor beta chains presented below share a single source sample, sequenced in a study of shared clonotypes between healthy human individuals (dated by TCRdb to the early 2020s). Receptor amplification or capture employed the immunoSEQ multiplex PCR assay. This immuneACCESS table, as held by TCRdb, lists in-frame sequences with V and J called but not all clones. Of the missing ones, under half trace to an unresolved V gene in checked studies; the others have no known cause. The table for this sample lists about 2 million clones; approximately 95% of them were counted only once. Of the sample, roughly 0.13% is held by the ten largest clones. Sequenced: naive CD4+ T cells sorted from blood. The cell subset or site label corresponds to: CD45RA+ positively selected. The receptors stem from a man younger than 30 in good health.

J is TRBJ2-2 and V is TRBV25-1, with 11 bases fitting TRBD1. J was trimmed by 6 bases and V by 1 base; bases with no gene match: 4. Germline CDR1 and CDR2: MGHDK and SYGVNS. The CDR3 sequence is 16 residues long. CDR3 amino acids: CASSEWGQGVAGELFF. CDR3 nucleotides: TGTGCCAGCAGTGAATGGGGACAGGGGGTGGCCGGGGAGCTGTTTTTT.

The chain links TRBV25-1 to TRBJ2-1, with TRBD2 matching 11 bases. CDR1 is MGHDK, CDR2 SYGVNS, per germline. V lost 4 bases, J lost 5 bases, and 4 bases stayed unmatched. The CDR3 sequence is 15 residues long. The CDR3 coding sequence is TGTGCCAGCAGTGGACCTAGCGGGAGGAACAATGAGCAGTTCTTC. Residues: CASSGPSGRNNEQFF.

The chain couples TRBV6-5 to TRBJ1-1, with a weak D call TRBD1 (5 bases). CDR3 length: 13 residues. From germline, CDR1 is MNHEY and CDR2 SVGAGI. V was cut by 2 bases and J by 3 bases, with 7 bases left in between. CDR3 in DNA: TGTGCCAGCAGTTACATGGGGGACACTGAAGCTTTCTTT. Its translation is CASSYMGDTEAFF.

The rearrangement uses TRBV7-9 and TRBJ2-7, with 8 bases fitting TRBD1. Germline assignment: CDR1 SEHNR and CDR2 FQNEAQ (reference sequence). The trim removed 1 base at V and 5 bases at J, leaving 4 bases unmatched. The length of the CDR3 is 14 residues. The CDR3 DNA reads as TGTGCCAGCAGCTTAGGGACAGGGCAGCACGAGCAGTACTTC. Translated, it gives CASSLGTGQHEQYF.

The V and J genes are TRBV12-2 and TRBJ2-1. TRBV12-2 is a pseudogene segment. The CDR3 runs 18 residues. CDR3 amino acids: CASRFGTLGGKSYNEQFF. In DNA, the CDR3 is TGTGCAAGTCGCTTCGGGACCTTAGGTGGGAAGTCCTACAATGAGCAGTTCTTC.

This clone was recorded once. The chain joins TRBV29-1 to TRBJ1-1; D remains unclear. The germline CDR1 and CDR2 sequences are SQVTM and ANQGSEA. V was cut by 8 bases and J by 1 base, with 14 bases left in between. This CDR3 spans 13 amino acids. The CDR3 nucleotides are TGCAGCTCCGGGATACAGACGAACACTGAAGCTTTCTTT. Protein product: CSSGIQTNTEAFF.

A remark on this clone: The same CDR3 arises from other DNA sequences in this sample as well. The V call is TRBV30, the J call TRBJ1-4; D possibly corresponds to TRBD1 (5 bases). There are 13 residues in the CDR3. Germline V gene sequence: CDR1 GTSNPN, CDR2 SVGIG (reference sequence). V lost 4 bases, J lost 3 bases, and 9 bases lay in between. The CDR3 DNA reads TGTGCCTGGATGGGGCAAGCTAATGAAAAACTGTTTTTT. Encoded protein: CAWMGQANEKLFF.

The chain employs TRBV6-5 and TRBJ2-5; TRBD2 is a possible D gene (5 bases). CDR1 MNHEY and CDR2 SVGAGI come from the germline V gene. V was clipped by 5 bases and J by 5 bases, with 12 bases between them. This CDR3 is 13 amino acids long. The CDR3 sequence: CASSLGGSETQYF. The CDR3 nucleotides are TGTGCCAGCAGTCTCGGCGGGTCGGAGACCCAGTACTTC.

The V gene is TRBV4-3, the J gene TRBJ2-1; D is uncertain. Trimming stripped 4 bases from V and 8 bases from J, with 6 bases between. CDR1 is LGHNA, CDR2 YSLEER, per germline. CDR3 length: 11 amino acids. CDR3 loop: CASSLADEQFF. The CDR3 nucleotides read TGCGCCAGCAGCCTTGCGGATGAGCAGTTCTTC.

The CDR3 here is CASSSPTGGTYNEQFF. CDR3 coding DNA: TGTGCCAGCAGTTCCCCTACGGGAGGGACCTACAATGAGCAGTTCTTC. The rearrangement links TRBV28 to TRBJ2-1; 8 bases are shared with TRBD2. The V gene's germline CDR1 is MDHEN and CDR2 SYDVKM. The CDR3 length is 16 residues. Trimming removed 4 bases from V and 2 bases from J; junction bases left unmatched: 7.

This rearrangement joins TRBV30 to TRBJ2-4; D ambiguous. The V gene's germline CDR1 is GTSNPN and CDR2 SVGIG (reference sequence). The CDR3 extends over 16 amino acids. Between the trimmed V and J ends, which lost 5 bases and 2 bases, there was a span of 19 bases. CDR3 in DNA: TGTGCCTGGCAGAACTCCGCGGCAGTCACCAAAAACATTCAGTACTTC. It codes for CAWQNSAAVTKNIQYF.

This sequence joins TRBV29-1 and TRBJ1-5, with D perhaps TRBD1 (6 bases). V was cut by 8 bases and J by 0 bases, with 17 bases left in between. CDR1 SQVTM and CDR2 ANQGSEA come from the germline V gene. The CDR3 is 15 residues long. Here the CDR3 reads CSSSDSPDSNQPQHF. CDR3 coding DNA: TGCAGCTCTTCGGACAGTCCGGATAGCAATCAGCCCCAGCATTTT.

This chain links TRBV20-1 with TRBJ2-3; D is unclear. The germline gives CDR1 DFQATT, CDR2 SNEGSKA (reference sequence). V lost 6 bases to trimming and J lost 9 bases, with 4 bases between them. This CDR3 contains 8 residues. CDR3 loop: CSAGTQYF. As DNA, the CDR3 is TGCAGTGCCGGAACGCAGTATTTT.

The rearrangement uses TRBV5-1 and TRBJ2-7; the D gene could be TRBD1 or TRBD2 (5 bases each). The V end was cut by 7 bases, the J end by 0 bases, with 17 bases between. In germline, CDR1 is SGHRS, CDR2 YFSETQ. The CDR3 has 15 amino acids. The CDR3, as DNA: TGCGCCAGCTGTATCGGGGACCGAAGCTCCTACGAGCAGTACTTC. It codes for CASCIGDRSSYEQYF.

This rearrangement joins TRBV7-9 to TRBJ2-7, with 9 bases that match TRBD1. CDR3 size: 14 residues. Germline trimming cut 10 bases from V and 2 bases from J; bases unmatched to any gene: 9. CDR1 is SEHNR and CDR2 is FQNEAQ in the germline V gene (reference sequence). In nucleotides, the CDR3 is TGTGCCACCACGTGGGGACAGGGCGCCTACGAGCAGTACTTC. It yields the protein CATTWGQGAYEQYF.

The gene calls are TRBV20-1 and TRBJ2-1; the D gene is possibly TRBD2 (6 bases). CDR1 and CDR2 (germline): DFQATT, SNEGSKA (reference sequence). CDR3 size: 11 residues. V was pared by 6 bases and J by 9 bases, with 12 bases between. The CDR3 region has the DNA TGCAGTGCCAAGACTAGATTTGAGCAGTTCTTC. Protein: CSAKTRFEQFF.

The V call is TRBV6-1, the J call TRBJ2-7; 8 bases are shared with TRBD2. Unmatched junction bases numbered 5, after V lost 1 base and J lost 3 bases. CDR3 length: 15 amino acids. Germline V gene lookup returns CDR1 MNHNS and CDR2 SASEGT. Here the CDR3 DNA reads TGTGCCAGCAGTGAAGGACTAGCGAGATTCTACGAGCAGTACTTC. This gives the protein CASSEGLARFYEQYF.

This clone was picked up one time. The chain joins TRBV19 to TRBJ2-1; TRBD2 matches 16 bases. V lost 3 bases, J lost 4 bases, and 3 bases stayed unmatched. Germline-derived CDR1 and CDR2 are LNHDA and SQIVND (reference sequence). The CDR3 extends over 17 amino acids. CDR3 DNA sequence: TGTGCCAGTAGTATTGTGGGACTAGCGGGAGGGTACAATGAGCAGTTCTTC. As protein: CASSIVGLAGGYNEQFF. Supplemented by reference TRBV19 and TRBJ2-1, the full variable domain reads DGGITQSPKYLFRKEGQNVTLSCEQNLNHDAMYWYRQDPGQGLRLIYYSQIVNDFQKGDIAEGYSVSREKKESFPLTVTSAQKNPTAFYLCASSIVGLAGGYNEQFFGPGTRLTVL.

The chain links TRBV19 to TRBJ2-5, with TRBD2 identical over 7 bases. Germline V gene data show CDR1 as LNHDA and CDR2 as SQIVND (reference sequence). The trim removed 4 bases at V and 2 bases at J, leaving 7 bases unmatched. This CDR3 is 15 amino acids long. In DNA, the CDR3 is TGTGCCAGTAGTAGTGAGCGGGATCGACAAGAGACCCAGTACTTC. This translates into CASSSERDRQETQYF.

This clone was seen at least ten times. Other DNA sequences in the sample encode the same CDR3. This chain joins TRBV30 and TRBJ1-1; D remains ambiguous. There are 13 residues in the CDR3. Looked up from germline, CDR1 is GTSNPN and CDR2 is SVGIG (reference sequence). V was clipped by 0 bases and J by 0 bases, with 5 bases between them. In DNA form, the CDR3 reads TGTGCCTGGAGTGTCGGTCTGAACACTGAAGCTTTCTTT. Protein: CAWSVGLNTEAFF.

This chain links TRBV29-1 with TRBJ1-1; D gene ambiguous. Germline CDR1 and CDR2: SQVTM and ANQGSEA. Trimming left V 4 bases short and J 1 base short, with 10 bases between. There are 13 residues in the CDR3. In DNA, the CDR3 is TGCAGCGTTGTGTTACATACGAACACTGAAGCTTTCTTT. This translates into CSVVLHTNTEAFF. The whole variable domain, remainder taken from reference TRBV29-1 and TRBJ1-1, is SAVISQKPSRDICQRGTSLTIQCQVDSQVTMMFWYRQQPGQSLTLIATANQGSEATYESGFVIDKFPISRPNLTFSTLTVSNMSPEDSSIYLCSVVLHTNTEAFFGQGTRLTVV.

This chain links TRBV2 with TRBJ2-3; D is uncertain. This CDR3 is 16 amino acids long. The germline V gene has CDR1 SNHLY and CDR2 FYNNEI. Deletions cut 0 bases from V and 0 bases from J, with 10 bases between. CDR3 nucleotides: TGTGCCAGCAGTGAAGCGTGGACGGCCAGCACAGATACGCAGTATTTT. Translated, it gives CASSEAWTASTDTQYF.

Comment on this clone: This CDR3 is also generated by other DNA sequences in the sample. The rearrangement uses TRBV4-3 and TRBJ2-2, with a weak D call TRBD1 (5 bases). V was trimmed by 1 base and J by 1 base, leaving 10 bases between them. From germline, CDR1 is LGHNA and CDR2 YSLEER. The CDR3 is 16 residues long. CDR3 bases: TGCGCCAGCAGCCAAGGGGGCTTACTGAACACCGGGGAGCTGTTTTTT. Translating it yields CASSQGGLLNTGELFF.

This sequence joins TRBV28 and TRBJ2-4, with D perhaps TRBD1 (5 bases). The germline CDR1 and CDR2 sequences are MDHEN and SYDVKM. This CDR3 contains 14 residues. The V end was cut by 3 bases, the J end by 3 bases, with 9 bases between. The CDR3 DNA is TGTGCCAGCAGTTTTGACAGCCACAAAAACATTCAGTACTTC. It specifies CASSFDSHKNIQYF. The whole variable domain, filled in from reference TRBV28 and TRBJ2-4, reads DVKVTQSSRYLVKRTGEKVFLECVQDMDHENMFWYRQDPGLGLRLIYFSYDVKMKEKGDIPEGYSVSREKKERFSLILESASTNQTSMYLCASSFDSHKNIQYFGAGTRLSVL.

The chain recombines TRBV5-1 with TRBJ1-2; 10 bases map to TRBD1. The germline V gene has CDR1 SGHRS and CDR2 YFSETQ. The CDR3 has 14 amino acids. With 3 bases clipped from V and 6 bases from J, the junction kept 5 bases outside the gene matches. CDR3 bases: TGCGCCAGCAGCTCCGACAGGGGGCTGAATGGCTACACCTTC. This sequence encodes CASSSDRGLNGYTF.

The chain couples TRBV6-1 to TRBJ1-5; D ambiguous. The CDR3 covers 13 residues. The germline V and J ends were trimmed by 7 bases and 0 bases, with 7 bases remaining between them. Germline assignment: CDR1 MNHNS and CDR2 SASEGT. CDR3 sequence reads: CASKAYSNQPQHF. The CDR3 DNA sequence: TGTGCCAGCAAAGCTTATAGCAATCAGCCCCAGCATTTT.

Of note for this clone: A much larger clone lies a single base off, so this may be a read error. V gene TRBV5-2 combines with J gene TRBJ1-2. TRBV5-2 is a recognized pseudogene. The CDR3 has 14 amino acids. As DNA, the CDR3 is TGTGCCAGCAGGCCGGGGGGCACCTTCTATGGCTACACCTTC. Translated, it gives CASRPGGTFYGYTF.

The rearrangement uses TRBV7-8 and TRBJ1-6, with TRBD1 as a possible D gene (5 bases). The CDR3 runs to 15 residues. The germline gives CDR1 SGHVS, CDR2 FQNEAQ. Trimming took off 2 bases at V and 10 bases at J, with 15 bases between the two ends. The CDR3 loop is CASSLTGQGGSPLHF. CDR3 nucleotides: TGTGCCAGCAGCTTAACTGGGCAGGGAGGATCACCCCTCCACTTT.